These 26 T cell receptor beta chains came from one sample sequenced in a study of blood T cell repertoires in COVID-19. TCRdb's copy holds only in-frame clones and misses some; the assay was immunoSEQ multiplex PCR. This sample has around 300,000 clones, with 90% found just once. Sequencing was performed on PBMCs or T cells enriched from blood (not recorded which). The receptors originated from a woman under 30 with acute COVID-19.

V and J are TRBV27 and TRBJ2-7; 11 nucleotides align to TRBD2. V was clipped by 5 bases and J by 0 bases; unmatched bases: 6. Per the germline V gene, CDR1 is MNHEY and CDR2 is SMNVEV (reference sequence). The CDR3 spans 16 residues. The CDR3 DNA follows: TGTGCCAGCAGTCAACTAGCGGGAGTATCCTCCTACGAGCAGTACTTC. It translates to CASSQLAGVSSYEQYF.

The chain employs TRBV29-1 and TRBJ2-7, with D maybe TRBD1 (5 bases). Germline CDR1 reads SQVTM; CDR2 reads ANQGSEA. V was trimmed by 0 bases and J by 3 bases, leaving 9 bases between them. There are 13 residues in the CDR3. The CDR3 bases are TGCAGCGTTGAAGATGCAGGGAACTACGAGCAGTACTTC. Residues: CSVEDAGNYEQYF.

A remark on this clone: One end of the junction fails to match germline, which may point to a read error. J is TRBJ2-2 and V is TRBV7-7; 10 bases line up with TRBD2. The CDR3 spans 15 residues. Germline lookup yields CDR1 SSHAT and CDR2 FNYEAQ (reference sequence). The CDR3 spells CASSPSGRETGELFF. In DNA form, the CDR3 reads TGTGCTAGCAGTCCAAGCGGGAGGGAAACCGGGGAGCTGTTTTTT. Supplemented by reference TRBV7-7 and TRBJ2-2, the full variable domain reads GAGVSQSPRYKVTKRGQDVTLRCDPISSHATLYWYQQALGQGPEFLTYFNYEAQPDKSGLPSDRFSAERPEGSISTLTIQRTEQRDSAMYRCASSPSGRETGELFFGEGSRLTVL.

The chain employs TRBV28 and TRBJ2-2, with 7 bases aligning to TRBD1. The V gene end was trimmed by 8 bases and the J gene end by 7 bases; junction bases not matched to a gene: 7. The germline gives CDR1 MDHEN, CDR2 SYDVKM. This CDR3 is built from 13 residues. The CDR3 nucleotides read TGTGCCAGCCGACAGGGATTTGGCGGGGAGCTGTTTTTT. It translates to CASRQGFGGELFF.

The chain combines TRBV12-3 or TRBV12-4 with TRBJ1-1, with unresolved D. This CDR3 spans 13 amino acids. V lost 1 base to trimming and J lost 1 base, with 4 bases between them. CDR3 DNA: TGTGCCAGCAGTTTAGGACAGAACACTGAAGCTTTCTTT. Translation: CASSLGQNTEAFF.

This clone was found a few times. CDR3 DNA sequence: TGTGCCAGCAGTTTGCTTTCCGTCGGTTCACCCCTCCACTTT. Its protein product is CASSLLSVGSPLHF. The chain is built from TRBV27 and TRBJ1-6; D is undetermined. With 3 bases removed from V and 9 bases from J, the gap between germline ends came to 12 bases. CDR1 and CDR2 (germline): MNHEY, SMNVEV (reference sequence). The CDR3 totals 14 residues.

With respect to this clone: In the same sample, other DNA sequences code for this CDR3. V is TRBV7-3 and J is TRBJ2-1, with 11 bases matching TRBD2. Looked up from germline, CDR1 is SGHTA and CDR2 is FQGTGA. CDR3 length: 15 amino acids. V dropped 4 bases and J dropped 3; count of bases not matched to a gene: 2. CDR3 DNA sequence: TGTGCCAGCAGCTCTACTAGCGGGAGCTACAATGAGCAGTTCTTC. Its protein is CASSSTSGSYNEQFF.

This chain connects TRBV18 to TRBJ2-3; 7 nucleotides align to TRBD2. This CDR3 has 14 residues. The V gene's germline CDR1 is KGHSH and CDR2 LQKENI. J lost 3 bases, V lost 6 bases, and 6 bases had no gene match. CDR3 sequence: CASSTAGLTDTQYF. The CDR3 DNA reads as TGTGCCAGCTCGACAGCGGGACTTACAGATACGCAGTATTTT.

This clone turned up a few times. The V gene is TRBV7-3, the J gene TRBJ2-7, with D perhaps TRBD2 (6 bases). Deletions cut 1 base from V and 3 bases from J, with 7 bases between. The CDR3 loop spans 13 amino acids. Germline V gene data show CDR1 as SGHTA and CDR2 as FQGTGA. The CDR3 nucleotides read TGTGCCAGCAGCTTAAACGGGGGCTACGAGCAGTACTTC. Translated: CASSLNGGYEQYF.

This clone appeared a single time. The genes are TRBV6-1 and TRBJ2-7; TRBD2 agrees at 9 bases. This CDR3 has 17 amino acids. Germline V lookup: CDR1 MNHNS, CDR2 SASEGT. Unmatched junction bases numbered 11, after V lost 2 bases and J lost 3 bases. The CDR3 bases are TGTGCCAGCAGTGAAAAGAGATCGACTAGCGGATTCTACGAGCAGTACTTC. This gives the protein CASSEKRSTSGFYEQYF.

This clone has a single count. The chain uses TRBV24-1 and TRBJ2-2, with TRBD1 as a possible D gene (6 bases). The V end lost 3 bases, the J end lost 6 bases, and 13 bases lay between the germline ends. The CDR3 has 15 amino acids. CDR1 and CDR2 from the germline V gene are KGHDR and SFDVKD. This chain's CDR3 is CATSDIGTSAGELFF. CDR3 bases: TGTGCCACCAGTGATATAGGGACATCGGCCGGGGAGCTGTTTTTT.

This clone was seen once. The chain carries TRBV27 and TRBJ2-7; a possible D gene is TRBD2 (6 bases). Germline V lookup: CDR1 MNHEY, CDR2 SMNVEV (reference sequence). This CDR3 has 13 residues. With 3 bases removed from V and 4 bases from J, the gap between germline ends came to 10 bases. This CDR3 reads CASSFTGVYEQYF. For the CDR3, the DNA is TGTGCCAGCAGTTTCACGGGAGTGTACGAGCAGTACTTC.

The rearrangement joins TRBV6-6 to TRBJ1-3, with a possible D match to TRBD1 (5 bases). V lost 7 bases, J lost 0 bases, and 13 bases lay in between. There are 15 residues in the CDR3. Germline V gene data show CDR1 as MNHNY and CDR2 as SVGAGI (reference sequence). CDR3 sequence: CASNDWQGSGNTIYF. The CDR3 DNA follows: TGTGCCAGCAACGACTGGCAGGGCTCTGGAAACACCATATATTTT.

The V gene is TRBV9, the J gene TRBJ1-3; D is unresolved. Germline CDR1 SGDLS, CDR2 YYNGEE. This CDR3 is 15 amino acids long. The ends were cut back, 0 bases at V and 0 bases at J, with 7 bases in the middle. The CDR3 DNA reads TGTGCCAGCAGCGTAGACGGCGGCTCTGGAAACACCATATATTTT. Protein product: CASSVDGGSGNTIYF.

The J gene is TRBJ1-4, the V gene TRBV19, with D perhaps TRBD1 (5 bases). The CDR3 has 14 amino acids. The germline V and J ends were trimmed by 7 bases and 3 bases, with 12 bases remaining between them. CDR1 and CDR2 (germline): LNHDA, SQIVND (reference sequence). CDR3: CASNWGGANEKLFF. CDR3 in DNA: TGTGCCAGTAACTGGGGGGGAGCTAATGAAAAACTGTTTTTT.

This chain uses TRBV5-1 with TRBJ2-2; a weak D match, TRBD1 (6 bases). Trimming shortened V by 6 bases and J by 0 bases, and 9 bases separated the two germline ends. Germline CDR1 reads SGHRS; CDR2 reads YFSETQ. The CDR3 length is 14 residues. The chain's CDR3 is CASTGTPNTGELFF. The CDR3 nucleotides are TGCGCCAGCACCGGGACACCGAACACCGGGGAGCTGTTTTTT. Filled out from reference TRBV5-1 and TRBJ2-2, the complete variable domain reads KAGVTQTPRYLIKTRGQQVTLSCSPISGHRSVSWYQQTPGQGLQFLFEYFSETQRNKGNFPGRFSGRQFSNSRSEMNVSTLELGDSALYLCASTGTPNTGELFFGEGSRLTVL.

The chain combines TRBV2 with TRBJ2-1; TRBD2 matches at 13 bases. CDR3 length: 13 amino acids. J lost 12 bases, V lost 8 bases, and 7 bases had no gene match. The germline V gene encodes CDR1 SNHLY and CDR2 FYNNEI. CDR3 amino acids: CASVGTSGIRQFF. The CDR3 DNA is TGTGCCAGCGTCGGGACTAGCGGGATACGGCAGTTCTTC.

V is TRBV18 and J is TRBJ1-1; 8 bases match TRBD1. The germline CDR1 and CDR2 sequences are KGHSH and LQKENI. The CDR3 totals 14 residues. J lost 5 bases, V lost 5 bases, and 7 bases had no gene match. CDR3 protein: CASSSDRGGTEAFF. In nucleotides, the CDR3 is TGTGCCAGCTCATCTGACAGGGGTGGAACTGAAGCTTTCTTT.

J is TRBJ2-3 and V is TRBV28, with 8 bases fitting TRBD1. Trimming cost V 7 bases and J 1 base; bases outside gene matches: 10. In germline, CDR1 is MDHEN, CDR2 SYDVKM. The CDR3 totals 16 residues. CDR3 sequence (DNA): TGTGCCAGCATCACAGGGGGAAGGGGCGGCACAGATACGCAGTATTTT. This encodes CASITGGRGGTDTQYF.

The chain combines TRBV28 with TRBJ1-5; 7 nucleotides match TRBD1. The CDR3 extends over 16 amino acids. Germline V gene sequence: CDR1 MDHEN, CDR2 SYDVKM. Trimming removed 7 bases from V and 0 bases from J; junction bases left unmatched: 9. CDR3 loop: CASTESRGLSNQPQHF. CDR3 sequence (DNA): TGTGCCAGCACCGAATCGAGGGGGCTTAGCAATCAGCCCCAGCATTTT.

This sequence joins TRBV29-1 and TRBJ1-1, with 7 bases that match TRBD1. V was pared by 6 bases and J by 0 bases, with 7 bases of the junction left unmatched. Germline V gene lookup returns CDR1 SQVTM and CDR2 ANQGSEA. The CDR3 loop spans 14 amino acids. The CDR3 DNA reads TGCAGCGTGAACAGACAGGGAATGAACACTGAAGCTTTCTTT. Residues: CSVNRQGMNTEAFF. The full variable domain, with the rest looked up from reference TRBV29-1 and TRBJ1-1, is SAVISQKPSRDICQRGTSLTIQCQVDSQVTMMFWYRQQPGQSLTLIATANQGSEATYESGFVIDKFPISRPNLTFSTLTVSNMSPEDSSIYLCSVNRQGMNTEAFFGQGTRLTVV.

This clone was recorded once. This chain links TRBV24-1 with TRBJ2-1; a possible D gene is TRBD1 (5 bases). Germline V gene lookup returns CDR1 KGHDR and CDR2 SFDVKD. The CDR3 has 15 amino acids. V dropped 3 bases and J dropped 3 bases, with 11 bases sitting between them. CDR3 loop: CATSDLGAFYNEQFF. DNA for the CDR3: TGTGCCACCAGTGATCTAGGGGCGTTCTACAATGAGCAGTTCTTC.

This chain joins TRBV3-1 (or the pseudogene TRBV3-2) and TRBJ1-6; D is unclear. The CDR3 totals 16 residues. Germline lookup yields CDR1 LGHDT and CDR2 YNNKEL (reference sequence). V gave up 4 bases and J gave up 9 bases, with 19 bases separating them. In nucleotides, the CDR3 is TGTGCCAGCAGCCTCACTGGAGGGCGAGGTCGTTCACCCCTCCACTTT. This sequence encodes CASSLTGGRGRSPLHF.

For the CDR3, the DNA is TGCAGCGTAAATCCAGGGGGTTCCGGGACCCAGTACTTC. Amino acids: CSVNPGGSGTQYF. V and J are TRBV29-1 and TRBJ2-5; 7 positions agree with TRBD1. V lost 6 bases to trimming and J lost 7 bases; unmatched junction nucleotides: 11. Per the germline V gene, CDR1 is SQVTM and CDR2 is ANQGSEA. The length of the CDR3 is 13 residues. The full variable domain, rest sourced from reference TRBV29-1 and TRBJ2-5, is SAVISQKPSRDICQRGTSLTIQCQVDSQVTMMFWYRQQPGQSLTLIATANQGSEATYESGFVIDKFPISRPNLTFSTLTVSNMSPEDSSIYLCSVNPGGSGTQYFGPGTRLLVL.

This chain connects TRBV9 to TRBJ2-7, with no clear D. CDR1 is SGDLS, CDR2 YYNGEE, per germline. V was clipped by 0 bases and J by 0 bases, with 4 bases between them. The CDR3 length is 13 residues. The CDR3 DNA sequence: TGTGCCAGCAGCGTAGCAGACTCCTACGAGCAGTACTTC. Encoded protein: CASSVADSYEQYF.

The chain couples TRBV21-1 to TRBJ2-7; the table assigns TRBD1, which was not confirmed against the DNA. TRBV21-1 is recorded as a pseudogene. This CDR3 has 12 amino acids. CDR3 loop: CASRTGGYEQYF. The CDR3 DNA reads as TGTGCCAGCAGGACAGGGGGCTACGAGCAGTACTTC.